The 14 T cell receptor beta chains presented below share a single source sample, sequenced in a study of response to subunit inactivated influenza vaccine. Each CDR3 protein is one row after TCRdb ran MiXCR on the RT-PCR reads. This sample has 650,000 to 800,000 distinct CDR3 sequences, with around 20% found just once. Sequences were derived from PBMCs from blood, sampled 4 to 6 days after vaccination. The receptors derive from a man aged 50 to 60 who received an inactivated influenza vaccine.

The rearrangement joins TRBV11-2 to TRBJ1-1, with D unresolved. The V gene lost 6 bases and the J gene lost 2 bases, with 10 bases spanning the gap. Per germline, CDR1 SGHAT and CDR2 FQNNGV. This CDR3 contains 13 residues. The CDR3 here is CASSRFRNTEAFF. CDR3 sequence (DNA): TGTGCCAGCAGTCGATTCCGTAACACTGAAGCTTTCTTT.

This clonotype was counted only a few times. The V and J genes are TRBV12-3 or TRBV12-4 and TRBJ2-3, with 7 bases fitting TRBD2. The J segment lost 2 bases and the V segment lost 2 bases, leaving 7 bases of the junction unmatched. This CDR3 is 16 amino acids long. CDR3 loop: CASSLSPAGFTDTQYF. The DNA of the CDR3 is TGTGCCAGCAGTTTAAGCCCAGCGGGGTTCACAGATACGCAGTATTTT.

The gene calls are TRBV3-1 and TRBJ2-1, with D maybe TRBD2 (6 bases). The V gene lost 0 bases and the J gene lost 2 bases, with 8 bases spanning the gap. Germline CDR1 is LGHDT and CDR2 is YNNKEL (reference sequence). CDR3 length: 15 residues. The CDR3 reads CASSQEAGTYNEQFF. The CDR3 nucleotides are TGTGCCAGCAGCCAAGAGGCGGGAACCTACAATGAGCAGTTCTTC.

This clonotype was observed a single time. This chain joins TRBV20-1 and TRBJ2-5, with a weak D call TRBD1 (6 bases). Germline V lookup: CDR1 DFQATT, CDR2 SNEGSKA (reference sequence). V lost 2 bases, J lost 3 bases, and 19 bases lay in between. The CDR3 sequence is 16 residues long. CDR3 sequence: CSARRVRGRPEETQYF. CDR3 nucleotide sequence: TGCAGTGCTAGACGTGTCAGGGGACGGCCGGAAGAGACCCAGTACTTC.

This clonotype has a count of ten or more. The rearrangement joins TRBV4-2 to TRBJ2-5; 7 bases are a match to TRBD2. The V and J ends lost 1 base and 2 bases, in that order; junction bases with no gene match: 4. The germline V gene has CDR1 LGHNA and CDR2 YNFKEQ. The CDR3 loop spans 15 amino acids. CDR3 region: CASSQGTRDQETQYF. The CDR3 region has the DNA TGTGCCAGCAGCCAAGGGACTAGAGATCAAGAGACCCAGTACTTC.

This clonotype turned up a few times. V is TRBV5-1 and J is TRBJ1-5; perhaps TRBD1 as D (5 bases). Looked up from germline, CDR1 is SGHRS and CDR2 is YFSETQ. V shed 2 bases and J shed 1 base, with 10 bases lying between them. This CDR3 comprises 15 residues. CDR3 DNA: TGCGCCAGCAGCTTTCAGGGAGGGAGCAATCAGCCCCAGCATTTT. Translating gives CASSFQGGSNQPQHF. The variable domain in full, completed from reference TRBV5-1 and TRBJ1-5, reads KAGVTQTPRYLIKTRGQQVTLSCSPISGHRSVSWYQQTPGQGLQFLFEYFSETQRNKGNFPGRFSGRQFSNSRSEMNVSTLELGDSALYLCASSFQGGSNQPQHFGDGTRLSIL.

The chain combines TRBV4-2 with TRBJ2-2, with D maybe TRBD2 (7 bases). The CDR3 has 19 amino acids. Per the germline V gene, CDR1 is LGHNA and CDR2 is YNFKEQ. The V and J ends lost 6 bases and 0 bases respectively, with 23 bases between them. The CDR3 nucleotides are TGTGCCAGCAGGGGACGTAGGGTCTCGCGGGGGCCGAACACCGGGGAGCTGTTTTTT. It specifies CASRGRRVSRGPNTGELFF.

This clonotype was found a few times. V usage is TRBV7-6 and J usage is TRBJ2-2; possible D gene TRBD2, 6 bases. CDR1 is SGHVS, CDR2 FNYEAQ, per germline. The germline V and J ends were trimmed by 2 bases and 1 base, with 20 bases remaining between them. The CDR3 has 19 residues. The CDR3 region is CASSLSLPTGLQNTGELFF. CDR3 nucleotides: TGTGCCAGCAGCTTAAGTTTGCCGACGGGACTTCAGAACACCGGGGAGCTGTTTTTT.

V is TRBV24-1 and J is TRBJ2-1, with TRBD1 matching 11 bases. V trimming: 4 bases; J trimming: 4 bases; junction bases outside the gene matches: 5. There are 16 residues in the CDR3. Germline V lookup: CDR1 KGHDR, CDR2 SFDVKD. CDR3 protein: CATSDYRDRGYNEQFF. In DNA form, the CDR3 reads TGTGCCACCAGTGACTACCGGGACAGGGGGTACAATGAGCAGTTCTTC.

CDR3 amino acids: CSAGQGWGNQPQHF. The CDR3 nucleotides read TGCAGTGCTGGACAGGGTTGGGGCAATCAGCCCCAGCATTTT. The chain has TRBV20-1 and TRBJ1-5, with 8 bases matching TRBD1. This CDR3 region has 14 residues. The V segment lost 5 bases and the J segment 2 bases; nucleotides outside the gene matches: 5. Germline-derived CDR1 and CDR2 are DFQATT and SNEGSKA (reference sequence).

The chain couples TRBV7-6 to TRBJ1-2; TRBD1 agrees at 7 bases. V was clipped by 2 bases and J by 1 base; unmatched bases: 7. The CDR3 runs 16 residues. Germline V lookup: CDR1 SGHVS, CDR2 FNYEAQ. The CDR3 region is CASSLSKGDSNYGYTF. As DNA, the CDR3 is TGTGCCAGCAGCTTATCTAAGGGGGACAGTAACTATGGCTACACCTTC.

This clonotype was observed a few times. The V and J genes are TRBV4-3 and TRBJ2-6; D remains ambiguous. Trimming removed 1 base at V and 0 bases at J, with 4 bases between. The V gene's germline CDR1 is LGHNA and CDR2 YSLEER. This CDR3 is built from 15 residues. The CDR3 region is CASSQVSSGANVLTF. The CDR3 DNA is TGCGCCAGCAGCCAAGTTTCCTCTGGGGCCAACGTCCTGACTTTC.

This chain joins TRBV20-1 and TRBJ2-1; no clear D gene. V was trimmed by 1 base and J by 2 bases, leaving 9 bases between them. CDR3 length: 14 residues. Looked up from germline, CDR1 is DFQATT and CDR2 is SNEGSKA (reference sequence). The CDR3 bases are TGCAGTGCTAGAGTGGTGCGAGCCTACAATGAGCAGTTCTTC. Amino acids: CSARVVRAYNEQFF.

V usage is TRBV6-5 and J usage is TRBJ2-5; 9 nucleotides align to TRBD2. Germline V gives CDR1 MNHEY, CDR2 SVGAGI. The trim removed 4 bases at V and 4 bases at J, leaving 7 bases unmatched. This CDR3 comprises 15 residues. The CDR3 here is CASSSAGGARETQYF. The CDR3 DNA is TGTGCCAGCAGTTCCGCGGGGGGGGCGAGAGAGACCCAGTACTTC.